This TCR beta chain emerged from a study of memory CD8 T cells in hepatitis C reinfection. Germline loops: CDR1 SGHDN, CDR2 FVKESK. Trimming took 8 bases from V and 8 from J, leaving 19 bases between them. The CDR3 loop spans 14 amino acids. The table came from immunoSEQ multiplex PCR; TCRdb's copy has only in-frame clones and leaves some out. The sample lists under 5,500 clones; roughly 86% were seen once. Time point described: late/post reinfection, 12 to 24 weeks after detection. No in vitro expansion preceded TCR sequencing of the sorted cells. Sequenced input: naive CD8+ T cells sorted from blood. The source is a man in his fifties with hepatitis C virus infection. The rearrangement joins TRBV14 to TRBJ2-1; D not resolved. CDR3 bases: TGTGCCAGCTCCGGCGTAATCGGGTTGCATGAGCAGTTCTTC. This codes for CASSGVIGLHEQFF.